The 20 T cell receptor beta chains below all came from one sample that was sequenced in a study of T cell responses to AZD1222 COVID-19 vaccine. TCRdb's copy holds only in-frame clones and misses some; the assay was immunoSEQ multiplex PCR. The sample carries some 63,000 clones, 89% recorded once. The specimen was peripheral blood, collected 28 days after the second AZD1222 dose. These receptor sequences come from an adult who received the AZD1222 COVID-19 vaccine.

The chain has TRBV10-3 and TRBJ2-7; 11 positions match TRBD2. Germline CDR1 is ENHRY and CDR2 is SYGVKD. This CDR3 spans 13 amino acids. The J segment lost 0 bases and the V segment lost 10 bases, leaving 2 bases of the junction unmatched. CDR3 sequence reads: CASTSGGSYEQYF. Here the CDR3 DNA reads TGTGCCAGCACTAGCGGGGGCTCCTACGAGCAGTACTTC.

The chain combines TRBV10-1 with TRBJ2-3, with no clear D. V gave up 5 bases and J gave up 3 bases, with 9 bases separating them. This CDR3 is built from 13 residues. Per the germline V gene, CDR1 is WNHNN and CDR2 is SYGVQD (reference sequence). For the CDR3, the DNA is TGCGCCAGCAGTAGCCAGCATACAGATACGCAGTATTTT. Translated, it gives CASSSQHTDTQYF.

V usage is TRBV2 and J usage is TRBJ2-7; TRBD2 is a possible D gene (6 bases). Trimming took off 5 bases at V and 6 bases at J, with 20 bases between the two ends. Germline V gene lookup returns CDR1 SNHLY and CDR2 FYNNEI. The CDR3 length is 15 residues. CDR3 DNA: TGTGCCAGCAGTCGCACTCCCAGCGGGTTGGGCGAGCAGTACTTC. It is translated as CASSRTPSGLGEQYF. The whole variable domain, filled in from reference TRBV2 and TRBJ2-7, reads EPEVTQTPSHQVTQMGQEVILRCVPISNHLYFYWYRQILGQKVEFLVSFYNNEISEKSEIFDDQFSVERPDGSNFTLKIRSTKLEDSAMYFCASSRTPSGLGEQYFGPGTRLTVT.

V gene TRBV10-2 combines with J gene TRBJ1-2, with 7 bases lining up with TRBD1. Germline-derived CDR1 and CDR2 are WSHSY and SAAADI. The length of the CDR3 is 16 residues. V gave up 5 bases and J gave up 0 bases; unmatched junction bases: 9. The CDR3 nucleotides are TGCGCCAGCAGTTCCGGACAGGCCTCCCCTAACTATGGCTACACCTTC. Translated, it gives CASSSGQASPNYGYTF.

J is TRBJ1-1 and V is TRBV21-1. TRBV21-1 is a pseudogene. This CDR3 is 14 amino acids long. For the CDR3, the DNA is TGTGCCAGCAGCAAACACTGGGTGAACACTGAAGCTTTCTTT. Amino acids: CASSKHWVNTEAFF.

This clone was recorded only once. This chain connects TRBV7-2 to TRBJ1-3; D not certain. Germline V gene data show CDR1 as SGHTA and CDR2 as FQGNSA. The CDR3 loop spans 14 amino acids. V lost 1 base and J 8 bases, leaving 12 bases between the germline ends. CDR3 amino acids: CASSLGGSQYTIYF. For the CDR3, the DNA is TGTGCCAGCAGCTTAGGAGGTTCCCAGTACACCATATATTTT.

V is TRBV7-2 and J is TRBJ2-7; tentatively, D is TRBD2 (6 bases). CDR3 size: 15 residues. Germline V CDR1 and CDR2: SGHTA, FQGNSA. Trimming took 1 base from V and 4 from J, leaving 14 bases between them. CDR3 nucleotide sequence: TGTGCCAGCAGCTTAGAGGCGGGGCCGTCTTACGAGCAGTACTTC. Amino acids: CASSLEAGPSYEQYF. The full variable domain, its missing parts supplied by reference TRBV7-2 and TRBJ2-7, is GAGVSQSPSNKVTEKGKDVELRCDPISGHTALYWYRQSLGQGLEFLIYFQGNSAPDKSGLPSDRFSAERTGGSVSTLTIQRTQQEDSAVYLCASSLEAGPSYEQYFGPGTRLTVT.

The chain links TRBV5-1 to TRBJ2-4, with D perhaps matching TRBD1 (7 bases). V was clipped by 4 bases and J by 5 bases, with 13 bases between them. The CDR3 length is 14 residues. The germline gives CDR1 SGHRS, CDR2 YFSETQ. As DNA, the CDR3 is TGCGCCAGCAGCACGGGGGACAGTGAAAACATTCAGTACTTC. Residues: CASSTGDSENIQYF.

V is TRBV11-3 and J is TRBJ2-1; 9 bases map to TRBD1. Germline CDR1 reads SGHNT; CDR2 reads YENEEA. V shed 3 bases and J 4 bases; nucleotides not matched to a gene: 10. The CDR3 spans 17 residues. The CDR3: CASSFSPGTGTYNEQFF. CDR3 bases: TGTGCCAGCAGCTTCAGCCCCGGGACAGGGACTTACAATGAGCAGTTCTTC. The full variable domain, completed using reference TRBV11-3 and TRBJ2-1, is EAGVVQSPRYKIIEKKQPVAFWCNPISGHNTLYWYLQNLGQGPELLIRYENEEAVDDSQLPKDRFSAERLKGVDSTLKIQPAELGDSAVYLCASSFSPGTGTYNEQFFGPGTRLTVL.

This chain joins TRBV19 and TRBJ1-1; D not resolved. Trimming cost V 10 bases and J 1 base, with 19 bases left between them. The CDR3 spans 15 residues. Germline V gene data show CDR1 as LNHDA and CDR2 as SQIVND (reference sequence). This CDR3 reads CATLKNARGNTEAFF. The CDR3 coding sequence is TGTGCCACGCTCAAGAATGCCCGGGGGAACACTGAAGCTTTCTTT.

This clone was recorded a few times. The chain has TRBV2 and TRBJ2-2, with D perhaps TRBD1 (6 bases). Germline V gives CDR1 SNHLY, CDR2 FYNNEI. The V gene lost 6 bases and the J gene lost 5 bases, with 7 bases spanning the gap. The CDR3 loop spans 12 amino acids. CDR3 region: CASSGQTGELFF. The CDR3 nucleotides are TGTGCCAGCAGCGGACAGACCGGGGAGCTGTTTTTT.

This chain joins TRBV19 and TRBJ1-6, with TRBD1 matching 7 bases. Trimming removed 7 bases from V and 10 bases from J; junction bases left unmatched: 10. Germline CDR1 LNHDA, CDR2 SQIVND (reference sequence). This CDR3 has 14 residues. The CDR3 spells CASNPQGRDSPLHF. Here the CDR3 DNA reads TGTGCCAGTAACCCACAGGGGAGAGACTCACCCCTCCACTTT.

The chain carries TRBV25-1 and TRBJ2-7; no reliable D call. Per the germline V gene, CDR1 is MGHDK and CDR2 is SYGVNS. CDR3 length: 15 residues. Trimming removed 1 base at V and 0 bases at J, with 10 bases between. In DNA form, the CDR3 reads TGTGCCAGCAGTGAATCTGGGGTACTCTCCTACGAGCAGTACTTC. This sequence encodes CASSESGVLSYEQYF.

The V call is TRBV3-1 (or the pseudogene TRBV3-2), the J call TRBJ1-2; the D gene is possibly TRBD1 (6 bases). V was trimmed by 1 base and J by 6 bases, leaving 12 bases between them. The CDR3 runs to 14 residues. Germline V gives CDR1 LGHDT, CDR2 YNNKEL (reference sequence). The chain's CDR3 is CASSQGTGLDGYTF. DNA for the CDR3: TGTGCCAGCAGCCAAGGTACAGGGCTGGATGGCTACACCTTC.

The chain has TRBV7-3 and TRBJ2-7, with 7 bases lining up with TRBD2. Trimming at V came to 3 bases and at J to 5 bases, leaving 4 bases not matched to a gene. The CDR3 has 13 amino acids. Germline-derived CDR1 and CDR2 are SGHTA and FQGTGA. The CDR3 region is CASSFGGGDEQYF. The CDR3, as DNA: TGTGCCAGCAGCTTTGGTGGGGGGGACGAGCAGTACTTC. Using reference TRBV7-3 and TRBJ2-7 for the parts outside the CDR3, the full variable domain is GAGVSQTPSNKVTEKGKYVELRCDPISGHTALYWYRQSLGQGPEFLIYFQGTGAADDSGLPNDRFFAVRPEGSVSTLKIQRTERGDSAVYLCASSFGGGDEQYFGPGTRLTVT.

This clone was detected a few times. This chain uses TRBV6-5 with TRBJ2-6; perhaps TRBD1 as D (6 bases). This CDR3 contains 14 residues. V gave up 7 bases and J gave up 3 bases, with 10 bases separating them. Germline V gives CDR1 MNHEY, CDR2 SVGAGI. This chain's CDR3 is CASIIGGGANVLTF. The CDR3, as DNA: TGTGCCAGCATAATAGGGGGTGGGGCCAACGTCCTGACTTTC.

CDR3 DNA sequence: TGTGCCAGCAGCCCCAGGACAGGGGGCTTAATCCCCCTCCACTTT. Its translation: CASSPRTGGLIPLHF. This chain joins TRBV7-2 and TRBJ1-6; TRBD1 matches 11 bases. The J segment lost 13 bases and the V segment lost 5 bases, leaving 10 bases of the junction unmatched. The CDR3 loop spans 15 amino acids. CDR1 SGHTA and CDR2 FQGNSA come from the germline V gene. Full variable domain (missing parts from reference TRBV7-2 and TRBJ1-6): GAGVSQSPSNKVTEKGKDVELRCDPISGHTALYWYRQSLGQGLEFLIYFQGNSAPDKSGLPSDRFSAERTGGSVSTLTIQRTQQEDSAVYLCASSPRTGGLIPLHFGNGTRLTVT.

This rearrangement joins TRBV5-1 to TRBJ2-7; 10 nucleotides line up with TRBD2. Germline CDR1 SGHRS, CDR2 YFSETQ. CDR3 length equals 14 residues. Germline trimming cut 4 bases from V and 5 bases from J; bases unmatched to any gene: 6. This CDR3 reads CASSPERGGHEQYF. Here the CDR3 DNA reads TGCGCCAGCAGCCCAGAGCGGGGGGGCCACGAGCAGTACTTC.

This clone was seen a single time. The CDR3 region is CASKADRGEQYF. Written as DNA, the CDR3 is TGTGCCAGCAAAGCGGACAGGGGCGAGCAGTACTTC. The gene calls are TRBV27 and TRBJ2-7, with 9 bases lining up with TRBD1. J lost 6 bases, V lost 7 bases, and 4 bases had no gene match. This CDR3 has 12 amino acids. Looked up from germline, CDR1 is MNHEY and CDR2 is SMNVEV (reference sequence).

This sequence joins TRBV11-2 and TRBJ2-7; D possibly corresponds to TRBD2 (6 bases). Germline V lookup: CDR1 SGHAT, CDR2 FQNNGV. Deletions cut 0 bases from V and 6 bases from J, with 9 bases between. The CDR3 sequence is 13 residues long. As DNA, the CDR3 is TGTGCCAGCAGCTTAGAACTAGCTGGCGAGCAGTACTTC. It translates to CASSLELAGEQYF. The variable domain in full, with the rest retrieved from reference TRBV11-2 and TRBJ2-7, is EAGVAQSPRYKIIEKRQSVAFWCNPISGHATLYWYQQILGQGPKLLIQFQNNGVVDDSQLPKDRFSAERLKGVDSTLKIQPAKLEDSAVYLCASSLELAGEQYFGPGTRLTVT.